This TCR beta chain was found in a study of CD8 T cells in Susac syndrome. The multiple sclerosis controls were treatment-naive patients affected by stable or active relapsing-remitting disease. With random hexamers, reverse transcription was performed on roughly 0.5 to 1 ug of RNA. TCRdb reprocessed the immunoSEQ multiplex PCR reads with MiXCR, giving one entry per CDR3 protein. The table records 150,000 to 250,000 distinct CDR3 sequences, about 96% of them present only once. This clonotype was sampled from a human donor with multiple sclerosis. Sequenced material: CD4+ T cells from PBMCs.

This CDR3 reads CASSPGAGDYYGYTF. CDR3 nucleotides: TGTGCCAGCTCACCAGGGGCAGGGGACTACTATGGCTACACCTTC. The chain carries TRBV18 and TRBJ1-2, with D perhaps TRBD1 (6 bases). The germline V and J ends were trimmed by 2 bases and 3 bases, with 13 bases remaining between them. The CDR3 is 15 residues long. Germline CDR1 KGHSH, CDR2 LQKENI.